Sequencing of this T cell receptor beta chain was carried out in a study of CD8 T cells in Susac syndrome. Germline assignment: CDR1 KGHSH and CDR2 LQKENI. CDR3 length: 14 residues. V lost 6 bases and J lost 6; bases outside the gene matches: 7. The RNA input was about 0.5 to 1 ug, and it was reverse transcribed with random hexamers. From the immunoSEQ multiplex PCR reads, TCRdb called clonotypes with MiXCR, one entry per CDR3 protein. This table has over 150,000 distinct CDR3 sequences, 90% to 95% appearing once. Turning to this clonotype: Because it lacks the conserved phenylalanine or tryptophan at the end, this CDR3 is likely a read error.

Negative magnetic isolation gave CD8+ and CD4+ cells; FACS enriched CD8+ TEMRA. Sequencing was performed on CD4+ T cells from PBMCs. The sequence came from a human donor with Susac syndrome. The chain has TRBV18 and TRBJ1-2, with 10 bases that match TRBD1. CDR3 protein: CASSLGTGDDGYTL. CDR3 in DNA: TGTGCCAGCTCGCTTGGGACAGGGGATGATGGCTACACCCTC.